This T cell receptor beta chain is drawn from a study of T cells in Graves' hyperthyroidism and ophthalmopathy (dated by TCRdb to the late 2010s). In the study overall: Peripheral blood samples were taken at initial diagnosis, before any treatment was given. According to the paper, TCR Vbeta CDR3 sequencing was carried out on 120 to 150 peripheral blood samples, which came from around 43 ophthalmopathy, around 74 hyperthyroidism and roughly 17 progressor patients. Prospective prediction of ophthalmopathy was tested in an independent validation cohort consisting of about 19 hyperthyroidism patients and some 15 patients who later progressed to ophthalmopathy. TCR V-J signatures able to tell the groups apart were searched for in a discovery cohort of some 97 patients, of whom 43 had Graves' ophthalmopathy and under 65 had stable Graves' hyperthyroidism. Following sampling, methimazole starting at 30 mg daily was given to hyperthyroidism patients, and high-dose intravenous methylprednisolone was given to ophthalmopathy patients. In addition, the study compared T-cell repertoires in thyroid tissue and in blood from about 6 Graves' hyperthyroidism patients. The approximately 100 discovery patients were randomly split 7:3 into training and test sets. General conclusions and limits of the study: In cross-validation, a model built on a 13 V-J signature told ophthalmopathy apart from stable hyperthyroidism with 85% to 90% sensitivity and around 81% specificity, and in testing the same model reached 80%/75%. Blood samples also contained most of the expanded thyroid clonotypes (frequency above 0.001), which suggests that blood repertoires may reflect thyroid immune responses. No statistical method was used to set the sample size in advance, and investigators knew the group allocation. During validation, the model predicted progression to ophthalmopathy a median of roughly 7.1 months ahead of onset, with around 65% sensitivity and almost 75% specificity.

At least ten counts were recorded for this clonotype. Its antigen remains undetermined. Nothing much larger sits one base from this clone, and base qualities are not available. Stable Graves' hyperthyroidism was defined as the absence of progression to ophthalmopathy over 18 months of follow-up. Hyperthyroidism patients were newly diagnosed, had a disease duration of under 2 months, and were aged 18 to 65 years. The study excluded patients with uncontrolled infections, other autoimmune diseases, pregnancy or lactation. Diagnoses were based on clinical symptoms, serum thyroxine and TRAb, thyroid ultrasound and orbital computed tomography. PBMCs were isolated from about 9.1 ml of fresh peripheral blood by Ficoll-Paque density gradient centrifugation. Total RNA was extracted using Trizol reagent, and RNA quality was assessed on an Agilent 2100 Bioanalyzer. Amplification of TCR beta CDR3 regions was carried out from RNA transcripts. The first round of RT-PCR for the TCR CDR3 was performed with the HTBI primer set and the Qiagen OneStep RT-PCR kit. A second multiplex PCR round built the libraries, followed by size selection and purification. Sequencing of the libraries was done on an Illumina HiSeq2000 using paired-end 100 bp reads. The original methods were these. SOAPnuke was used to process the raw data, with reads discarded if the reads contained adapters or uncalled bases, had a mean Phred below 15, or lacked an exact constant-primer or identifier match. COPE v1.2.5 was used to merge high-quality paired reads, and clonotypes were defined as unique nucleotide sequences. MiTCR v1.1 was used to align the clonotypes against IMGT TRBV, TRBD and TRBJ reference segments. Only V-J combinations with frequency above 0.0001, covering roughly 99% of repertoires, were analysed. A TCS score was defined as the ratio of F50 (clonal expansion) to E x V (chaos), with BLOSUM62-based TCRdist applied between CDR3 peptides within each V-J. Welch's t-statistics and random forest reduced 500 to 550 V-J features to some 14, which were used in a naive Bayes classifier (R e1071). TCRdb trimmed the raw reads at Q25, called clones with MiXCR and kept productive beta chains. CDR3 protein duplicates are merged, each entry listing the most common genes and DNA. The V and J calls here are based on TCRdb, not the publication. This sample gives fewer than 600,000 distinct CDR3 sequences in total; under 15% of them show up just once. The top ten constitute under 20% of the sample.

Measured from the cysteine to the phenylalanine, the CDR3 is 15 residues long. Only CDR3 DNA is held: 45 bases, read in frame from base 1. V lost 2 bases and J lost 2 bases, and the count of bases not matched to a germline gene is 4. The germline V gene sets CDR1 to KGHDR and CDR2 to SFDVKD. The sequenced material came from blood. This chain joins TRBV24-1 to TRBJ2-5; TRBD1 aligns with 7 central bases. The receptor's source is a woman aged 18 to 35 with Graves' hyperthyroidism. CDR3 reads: CATSDSLQGQETQYF. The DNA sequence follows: TGTGCCACCAGTGATTCACTACAGGGGCAAGAGACCCAGTACTTC.